This T cell receptor (beta chain) stems from a study of blood T cell repertoires in COVID-19. Study-level background: PBMCs, B-cell-depleted T cells, or T cells were the source of the cDNA or gDNA that made up the material.

The CDR3 is 17 residues long. V was pared by 6 bases and J by 2 bases, with 21 bases between. Germline CDR1 is KGHSH and CDR2 is LQKENI. Study processing details: Nucleated cell counts were estimated from reference gene primer amplification. Assay: immunoSEQ multiplex PCR; the TCRdb copy retains only in-frame clones and omits some. V, J and clone size reflect that table, while D and trimming were determined from the DNA. The repertoire includes about 430,000 clones, nearly 90% of them detected once, and approximately 1.3% sits in the top ten. Participants were aged about 18 to 95 years, lived in about two dozen US areas, and enrolled virtually. Researchers sorted participants into cohorts using their self-reported clinical history.

The rearrangement joins TRBV18 to TRBJ2-3, with a possible D match to TRBD1 (5 bases). Material: PBMCs or T cells enriched from blood (not recorded which). The receptor was isolated from a woman between 18 and 30 years old who had been exposed to COVID-19. CDR3 region: CASSPPTQGRHTDTQYF. The CDR3 DNA follows: TGTGCCAGCTCGCCTCCGACGCAGGGTAGACACACAGATACGCAGTATTTT.